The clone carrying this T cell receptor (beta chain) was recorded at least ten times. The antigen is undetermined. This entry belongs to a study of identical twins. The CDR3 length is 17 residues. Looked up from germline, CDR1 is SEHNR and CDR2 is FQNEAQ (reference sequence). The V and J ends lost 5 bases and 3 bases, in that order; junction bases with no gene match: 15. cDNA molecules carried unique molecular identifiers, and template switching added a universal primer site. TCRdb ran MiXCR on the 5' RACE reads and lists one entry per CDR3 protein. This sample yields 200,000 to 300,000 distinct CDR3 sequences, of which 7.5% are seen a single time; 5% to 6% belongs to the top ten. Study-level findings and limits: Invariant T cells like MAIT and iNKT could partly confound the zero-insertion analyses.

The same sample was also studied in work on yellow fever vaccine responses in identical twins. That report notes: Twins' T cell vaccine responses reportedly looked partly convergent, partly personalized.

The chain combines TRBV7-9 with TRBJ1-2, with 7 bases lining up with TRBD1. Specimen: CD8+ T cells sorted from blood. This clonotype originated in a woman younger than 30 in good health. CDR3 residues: CASSTPGTVYADYGYTF. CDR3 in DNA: TGTGCCAGCAGCACACCGGGGACAGTATACGCCGACTATGGCTACACCTTC.